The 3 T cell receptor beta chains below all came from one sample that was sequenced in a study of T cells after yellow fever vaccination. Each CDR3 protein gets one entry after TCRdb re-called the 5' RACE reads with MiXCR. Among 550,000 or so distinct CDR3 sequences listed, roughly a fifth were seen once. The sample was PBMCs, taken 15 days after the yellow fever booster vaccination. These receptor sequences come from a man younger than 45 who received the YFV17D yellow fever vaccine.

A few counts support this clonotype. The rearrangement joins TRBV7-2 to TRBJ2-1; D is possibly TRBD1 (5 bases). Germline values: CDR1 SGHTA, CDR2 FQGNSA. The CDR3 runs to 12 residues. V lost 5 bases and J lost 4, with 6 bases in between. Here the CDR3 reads CASSRQYNEQFF. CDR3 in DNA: TGTGCCAGCAGCCGACAGTACAATGAGCAGTTCTTC.

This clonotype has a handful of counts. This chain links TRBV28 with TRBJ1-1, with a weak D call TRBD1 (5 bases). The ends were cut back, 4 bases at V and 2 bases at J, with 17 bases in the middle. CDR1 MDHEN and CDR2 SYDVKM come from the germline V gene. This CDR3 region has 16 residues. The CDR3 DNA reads TGTGCCAGCAGTTCAAGGGACCCCCGTGGCAACACTGAAGCTTTCTTT. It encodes CASSSRDPRGNTEAFF.

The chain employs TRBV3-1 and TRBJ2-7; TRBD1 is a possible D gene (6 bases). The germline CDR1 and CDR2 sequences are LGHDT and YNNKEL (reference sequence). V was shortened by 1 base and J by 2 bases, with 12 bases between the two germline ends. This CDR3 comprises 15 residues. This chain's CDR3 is CASSQGSDSTYEQYF. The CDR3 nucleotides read TGTGCCAGCAGCCAAGGATCGGACAGCACCTACGAGCAGTACTTC.